Listed here are 4 T cell receptor beta chains from one sample, sequenced in a study of cytomegalovirus exposure and HLA in healthy donors. Researchers ran the PCR with 60 Vbeta and 13 Jbeta primers. Only in-frame clones appear in the TCRdb table, and some are missing; sequencing was by immunoSEQ multiplex PCR. This sample has tens of thousands of clones, with roughly three quarters found just once. The sample consisted of PBMCs. These receptors were taken from a man between 25 and 39 years old in good health and CMV-seronegative.

The chain has TRBV2 and TRBJ1-2, with D perhaps matching TRBD1 (6 bases). V was pared by 7 bases and J by 4 bases, with 10 bases between. Per germline, CDR1 SNHLY and CDR2 FYNNEI. The CDR3 has 12 residues. In DNA, the CDR3 is TGTGCCAGCAACCGGGACACCTATGGCTACACCTTC. Translation: CASNRDTYGYTF.

The chain employs TRBV4-1 and TRBJ2-7; 7 bases match TRBD1. The CDR3 consists of 15 residues. The J segment lost 1 base and the V segment lost 1 base, leaving 4 bases of the junction unmatched. In germline, CDR1 is MGHRA, CDR2 YSYEKL. The CDR3 spells CASSQGPGQSYEQYF. CDR3 DNA sequence: TGCGCCAGCAGCCAAGGTCCGGGACAGTCCTACGAGCAGTACTTC.

The chain uses TRBV30 and TRBJ1-6; D is ambiguous. Trimming took 3 bases from V and 8 from J, leaving 11 bases between them. There are 13 residues in the CDR3. CDR1 GTSNPN and CDR2 SVGIG come from the germline V gene (reference sequence). CDR3 sequence: CAWRTSDYSPLHF. The CDR3 coding sequence is TGTGCCTGGAGGACGAGTGACTATTCACCCCTCCACTTT.

This chain connects TRBV5-1 to TRBJ1-2; 8 nucleotides line up with TRBD1. Trimming cost V 1 base and J 2 bases; bases outside gene matches: 4. The CDR3 runs 15 residues. Germline lookup yields CDR1 SGHRS and CDR2 YFSETQ. CDR3 residues: CASSLSQGANYGYTF. The CDR3 region has the DNA TGCGCCAGCAGCTTGAGTCAGGGGGCGAACTATGGCTACACCTTC.